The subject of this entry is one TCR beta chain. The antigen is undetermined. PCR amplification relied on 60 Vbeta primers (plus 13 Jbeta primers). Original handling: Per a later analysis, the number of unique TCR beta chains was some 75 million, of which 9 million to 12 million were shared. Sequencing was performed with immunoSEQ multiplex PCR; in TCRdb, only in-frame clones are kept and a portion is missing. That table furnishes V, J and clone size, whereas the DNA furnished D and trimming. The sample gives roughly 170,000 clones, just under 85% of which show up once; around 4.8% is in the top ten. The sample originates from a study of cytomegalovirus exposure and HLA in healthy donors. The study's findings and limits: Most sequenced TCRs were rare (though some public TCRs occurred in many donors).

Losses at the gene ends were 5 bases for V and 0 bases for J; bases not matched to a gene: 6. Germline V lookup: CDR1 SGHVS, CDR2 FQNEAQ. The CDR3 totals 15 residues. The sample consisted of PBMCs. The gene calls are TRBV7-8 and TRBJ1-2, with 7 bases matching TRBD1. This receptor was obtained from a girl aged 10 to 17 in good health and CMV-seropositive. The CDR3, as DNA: TGTGCCAGCAGCAGAACGGGACAGACTAACTATGGCTACACCTTC. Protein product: CASSRTGQTNYGYTF.